These 4 T cell receptor beta chains came from one sample sequenced in a study of cytomegalovirus exposure and HLA in healthy donors. Sequencing used immunoSEQ multiplex PCR; TCRdb keeps in-frame clones, though not all of them. The data show roughly 68,000 clones, with around 96% seen just once and 4.5% held by the top ten. The sequenced material came from PBMCs. These receptors were taken from a woman aged 18 to 35 in good health and CMV-seropositive.

The chain has TRBV6-5 and TRBJ2-1; TRBD2 matches at 7 bases. With V trimmed by 0 bases and J by 6 bases, 2 bases remained unmatched. This CDR3 is 14 amino acids long. Germline V gene sequence: CDR1 MNHEY, CDR2 SVGAGI. The CDR3 spells CASSYSGGVNEQFF. The CDR3 DNA reads as TGTGCCAGCAGTTACTCGGGGGGGGTCAATGAGCAGTTCTTC.

This sequence joins TRBV7-2 and TRBJ2-7; D might be TRBD2 (5 bases). This CDR3 spans 15 amino acids. V lost 5 bases and J 8 bases, leaving 22 bases between the germline ends. CDR1 and CDR2 from the germline V gene are SGHTA and FQGNSA. The CDR3 reads CASSPEPGPSSKQYF. For the CDR3, the DNA is TGTGCCAGCAGCCCCGAACCGGGCCCTTCTAGCAAGCAGTACTTC.

The rearrangement joins TRBV7-3 to TRBJ2-2, with D maybe TRBD2 (6 bases). Germline values: CDR1 SGHTA, CDR2 FQGTGA. The CDR3 sequence is 17 residues long. Trimming stripped 1 base from V and 3 bases from J, with 15 bases between. The DNA for the CDR3 is TGTGCCAGCAGCTTAAATACGGCTAGCGACTACACCGGGGAGCTGTTTTTT. Residues: CASSLNTASDYTGELFF.

J is TRBJ1-1 and V is TRBV28, with 7 nucleotides matching TRBD1. CDR1 and CDR2 from the germline V gene are MDHEN and SYDVKM. CDR3 length: 16 amino acids. The trim removed 2 bases at V and 4 bases at J, leaving 10 bases unmatched. The CDR3 coding sequence is TGTGCCAGCAGTTTAGAAGGGGGCGCGGGGATCACTGAAGCTTTCTTT. Amino acid sequence: CASSLEGGAGITEAFF.